This TCR beta chain was profiled in a study of OX40 agonist ivuxolimab in advanced cancers. The study in broad terms: Ivuxolimab was a fully human IgG2 agonistic monoclonal antibody targeting the costimulatory receptor OX40 (CD134). Of the 50 or so patients in dose escalation, about 20 had hepatocellular carcinoma, about 15 had melanoma, 9 had renal cell carcinoma and 9 had head and neck cancer. Intravenous ivuxolimab was administered to patients every 2 weeks at six dose levels: 0.01, 0.1, 0.3, 1.5, 3 and 10 mg/kg. In the dose-escalation cohort, 70% to 90% of patients were male, and the mean age was 60 years with a range of roughly 20 to 85. Prior anti-PD-1, anti-PD-L1 or anti-CTLA-4 therapy was permitted, and checkpoint inhibitors had been received by about 44% of dose-escalation patients. The paper describes the monotherapy dose-escalation part (N of about 50 patients) of the phase I trial of ivuxolimab. Partial responses occurred in three dose-escalation patients, of whom one had hepatocellular carcinoma and two had cutaneous melanoma. The point of sequencing TCRbeta in the periphery was to test whether ivuxolimab changed TCR sequence diversity and drove clonal T-cell expansion. What the work shows at the level of the full study, not this receptor alone: Low levels of normalized T-cell clonal expansion were also shown by some nonresponding patients. After ivuxolimab, expanded clones were on average more numerous among CD8+ T cells than among CD4+ T cells. Partial responders in the 0.1-3.0 mg/kg groups had among the lowest normalized peripheral clonal expansion, especially among CD8+ T cells. Clonal expansion of both CD4+ and CD8+ blood T cells was observed from baseline to week 6 at doses 0.1 to 3.0 mg/kg. The antigen specificity of the clonally expanded peripheral T cells was not determined.

Patients with a history of autoimmune disease or receiving systemic immunosuppression were excluded from the trial. Peripheral blood for TCR sequencing was drawn from every dose cohort at baseline, at cycle 4 day 1 and at cycle 7 day 1. Samples were obtained from an open-label, multicenter, first-in-human phase I dose-escalation trial of ivuxolimab. The trial enrolled adults with locally advanced or metastatic head and neck squamous cell, hepatocellular, melanoma or renal cell carcinoma. Before TCR sequencing, CD4+ T cells and CD8+ T cells were sorted from peripheral blood as separate populations. For sequencing of the TCRbeta CDR3 region, genomic DNA was extracted from the sorted cells. The immunoSEQ Assay was used to sequence the TCRbeta CDR3 regions. Imported from immuneACCESS, the table was reduced by TCRdb to in-frame sequences with V and J called. These copies leave out some clones; in studies compared against another copy, an unresolved V gene accounts for under half, and the cause of the remainder is not known. This sample holds around 45,000 clones; approximately 77% were observed only once. The ten largest clones add up to over 2% of the sample.

In the germline V gene (reference sequence), CDR1 corresponds to MNHNY and CDR2 to SVGAGI. The CDR3 has 13 amino acids, counting the end cysteine and phenylalanine. Left in the record is the CDR3 DNA by itself, 39 bases read in frame from the first base. Cut back by 8 bases and 0 bases, the V and J ends lie 8 bases apart. On this clone itself: The antigen it recognizes is unknown. One base away there is no much larger clone; base qualities are not given.

This TCR derives from an adult with an advanced solid tumor such as melanoma, head and neck, liver or kidney cancer. The sample here was CD4+ or CD8+ T cells sorted from blood, taken in a trial of the OX40 agonist ivuxolimab. This sequence uses TRBV6-6 and TRBJ1-5, with the D gene call left open. The nucleotides read TGTGCCAGCGGAACAAATAGCAATCAGCCCCAGCATTTT. This sequence encodes CASGTNSNQPQHF.